The present T cell receptor beta chain was sequenced within a study of shared clonotypes between healthy human individuals. Overall study findings and caveats: Sharing across a handful of donors was seen in about 5% of naive CD4 clonotypes.

Researchers partitioned CD4+ cells into CD45RA+ naive and CD45RA-negative memory subsets. The length of the CDR3 is 13 residues. The V gene end was trimmed by 4 bases and the J gene end by 3 bases; junction bases not matched to a gene: 4. Every subset had its genomic DNA shared out evenly among several immunoSEQ plates. Template for every sorted-subset replicate PCR totaled around 200 ng DNA, some 30,000 T cell genomes. Assay used: immunoSEQ multiplex PCR; TCRdb lists only in-frame clones, some missing. The table lists about 1.5 million clones, about 98% of them singletons. Worth noting for this clone: Its antigen remains unknown.

The V gene is TRBV5-3, the J gene TRBJ2-7; 7 nucleotides line up with TRBD2. TRBV5-3 is known as an ORF, though its function is uncertain. This sequence originates from a man aged 25-45 years in good health. Sequencing used naive CD4+ T cells sorted from blood. This sample's subset: CD45RA+ positively selected. The CDR3 sequence is CARSHGGGYEQYF. The CDR3 region has the DNA TGTGCCAGAAGCCACGGCGGGGGCTACGAGCAGTACTTC.